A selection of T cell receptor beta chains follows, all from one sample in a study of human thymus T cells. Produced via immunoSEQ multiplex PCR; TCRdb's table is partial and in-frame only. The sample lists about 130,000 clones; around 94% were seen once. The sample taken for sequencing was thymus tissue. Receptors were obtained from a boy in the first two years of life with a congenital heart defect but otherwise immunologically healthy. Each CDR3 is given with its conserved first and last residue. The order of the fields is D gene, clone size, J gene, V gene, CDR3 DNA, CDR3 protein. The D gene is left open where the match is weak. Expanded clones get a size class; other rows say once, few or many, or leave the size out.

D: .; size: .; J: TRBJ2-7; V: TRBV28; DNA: TGTGCCAGCAGGGAGACTGGCTACGAGCAGTACTTC; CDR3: CASRETGYEQYF
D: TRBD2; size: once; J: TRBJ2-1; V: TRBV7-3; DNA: TGTGCCAGCAGCTTCTTCGGACTAGCGGGTCCGCAGTTCTTC; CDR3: CASSFFGLAGPQFF
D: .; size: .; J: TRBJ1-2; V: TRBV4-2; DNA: TGTGCCAGCAGCCAAGACGACCGACAGCTTAACTATGGCTACACCTTC; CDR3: CASSQDDRQLNYGYTF
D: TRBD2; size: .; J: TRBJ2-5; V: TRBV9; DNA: TGTGCCAGCAGCGTAGGCGGGGGGGTGGAGACCCAGTACTTC; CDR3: CASSVGGGVETQYF
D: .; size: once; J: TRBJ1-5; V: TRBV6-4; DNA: TGTGCCAGCAGTGTCGATAGCAATCAGCCCCAGCATTTT; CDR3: CASSVDSNQPQHF
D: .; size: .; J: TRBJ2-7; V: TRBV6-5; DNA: TGTGCCAGCAGTTCGAAAGGGGCCCTAAGCTCCTACGAGCAGTACTTC; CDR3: CASSSKGALSSYEQYF
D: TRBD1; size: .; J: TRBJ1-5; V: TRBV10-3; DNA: TGTGCCATCAGTGAGTCGATCAGGGGGAACAATCAGCCCCAGCATTTT; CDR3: CAISESIRGNNQPQHF
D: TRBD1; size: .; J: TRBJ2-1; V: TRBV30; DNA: TGTGCCTGGAGTACTACAGGGGCGAGTCCCTACAATGAGCAGTTCTTC; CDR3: CAWSTTGASPYNEQFF
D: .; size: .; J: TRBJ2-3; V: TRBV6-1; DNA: TGTGCCAGCAGTGAGTCGGGGGAAGGCACAGATACGCAGTATTTT; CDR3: CASSESGEGTDTQYF
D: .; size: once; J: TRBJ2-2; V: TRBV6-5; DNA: TGTGCCAGCAGCCGACCGGGACAAAACACCGGGGAGCTGTTTTTT; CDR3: CASSRPGQNTGELFF
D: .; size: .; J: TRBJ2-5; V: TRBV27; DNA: TGTGCCAGCAGTTTTGGACAGAGAGAGACCCAGTACTTC; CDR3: CASSFGQRETQYF
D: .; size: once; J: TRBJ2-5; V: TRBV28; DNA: TGTGCCAGCAGTTTCCTGGAACAAGAGACCCAGTACTTC; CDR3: CASSFLEQETQYF
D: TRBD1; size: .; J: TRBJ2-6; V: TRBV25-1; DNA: TGTGCCAGCAGTGAAGGGACAGCTGGGGCCAACGTCCTGACTTTC; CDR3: CASSEGTAGANVLTF
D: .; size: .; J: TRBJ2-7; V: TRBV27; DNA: TGTGCCAGCAGTCTACGGGACACCCGAGTGGAGCAGTACTTC; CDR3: CASSLRDTRVEQYF
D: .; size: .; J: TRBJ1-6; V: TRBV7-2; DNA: TGTGCCAGCAGCTCAGGGTTAACAAGGTCACCCCTCCACTTT; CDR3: CASSSGLTRSPLHF
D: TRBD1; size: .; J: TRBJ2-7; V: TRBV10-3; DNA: TGTGCCATCAGTGAGTTCCCCGGGACAGGGGCCTACGAGCAGTACTTC; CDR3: CAISEFPGTGAYEQYF
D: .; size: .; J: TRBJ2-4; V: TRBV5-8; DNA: TGTGCCAGCAGGTTTCAGCCCGTTATGGGCAAAAACATTCAGTACTTC; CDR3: CASRFQPVMGKNIQYF
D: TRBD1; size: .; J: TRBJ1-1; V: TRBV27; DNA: TGTGCCAGCAGTTACAGGGGGCTATTTACTGAAGCTTTCTTT; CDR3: CASSYRGLFTEAFF
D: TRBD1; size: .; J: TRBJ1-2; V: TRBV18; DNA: TGTGCCAGCTCACCAAACCCTGGACAGGGGCGGGGTGGCTACACCTTC; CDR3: CASSPNPGQGRGGYTF
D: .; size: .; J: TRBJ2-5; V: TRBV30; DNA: TGTGCCTGGAGTCCTCCTAGTAATGAGACCCAGTACTTC; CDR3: CAWSPPSNETQYF
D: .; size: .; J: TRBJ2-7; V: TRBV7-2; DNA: TGTGCCAGCAGCTTAAGTGTACACACCTACGAGCAGTACTTC; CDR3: CASSLSVHTYEQYF
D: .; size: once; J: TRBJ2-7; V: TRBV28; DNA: TGTGCCAGCAGTTTATGCCTCACAGCGTCACTTTCCTACGAGCAGTACTTC; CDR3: CASSLCLTASLSYEQYF
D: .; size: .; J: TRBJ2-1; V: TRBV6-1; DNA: TGTGCCAGCTCGGTATTATGGGGGTGCAATGAGCAGTTCTTC; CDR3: CASSVLWGCNEQFF
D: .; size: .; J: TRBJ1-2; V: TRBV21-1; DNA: TGTGCCAGCAGCAAAGGAGGGGTTAGGGGCGGCTACACCTTC; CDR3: CASSKGGVRGGYTF
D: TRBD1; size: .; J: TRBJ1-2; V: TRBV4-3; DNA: TGCGCCAGCAGCCAAGACTTTAGTGATGGGACAGCTAACTATGGCTACACCTTC; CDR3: CASSQDFSDGTANYGYTF
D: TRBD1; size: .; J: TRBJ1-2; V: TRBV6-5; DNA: TGTGCCAGCAGCCCAAACAGGGGAGATGGCTACACCTTC; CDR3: CASSPNRGDGYTF
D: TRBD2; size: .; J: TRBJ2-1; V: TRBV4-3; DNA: TGCGCCAGCAGCCAAGATGGGAGGACTAGCGGGGGCTGTGAGCAGTTCTTC; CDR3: CASSQDGRTSGGCEQFF
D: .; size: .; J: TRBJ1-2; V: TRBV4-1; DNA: TGCGCCAGCAGCCAAGTTCGTGAGACTAACTATGGCTACACCTTC; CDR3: CASSQVRETNYGYTF
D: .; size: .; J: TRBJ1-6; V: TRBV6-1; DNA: TGTGCCAGCAGTGCCTCAGGACAGTTGAATTCACCCCTCCACTTT; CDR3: CASSASGQLNSPLHF
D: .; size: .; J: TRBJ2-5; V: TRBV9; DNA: TGTGCCAGCAGTTCAGGTGCGGGAGAGACCCAGTACTTC; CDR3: CASSSGAGETQYF
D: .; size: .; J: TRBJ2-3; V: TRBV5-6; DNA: TGTGCCAGCAGCTTGTCCCCAGGATTAGACACAGATACGCAGTATTTT; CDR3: CASSLSPGLDTDTQYF
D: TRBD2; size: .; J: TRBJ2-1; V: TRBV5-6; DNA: TGTGCCAGCAGCTTTAGCGGGCCCTTTTACAATGAGCAGTTCTTC; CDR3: CASSFSGPFYNEQFF
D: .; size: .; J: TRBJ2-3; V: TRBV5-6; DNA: TGTGCCTCCTCACAAATAGGGGAGGCAGATACGCAGTATTTT; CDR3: CASSQIGEADTQYF
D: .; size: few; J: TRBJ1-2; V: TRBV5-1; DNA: TGCGCCAGTGGGAAGGGGACTAACTATGGCTACACCTTC; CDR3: CASGKGTNYGYTF
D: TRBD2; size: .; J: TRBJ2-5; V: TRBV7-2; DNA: TGTGCCAGCAGCACAGGGACTAGCGGGGGGGCCACAGAGACCCAGTACTTC; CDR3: CASSTGTSGGATETQYF
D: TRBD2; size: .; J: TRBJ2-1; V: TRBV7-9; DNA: TGTGCCAGCAGCTTAGGTAGCGGGGGACATACTGAGCAGTTCTTC; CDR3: CASSLGSGGHTEQFF
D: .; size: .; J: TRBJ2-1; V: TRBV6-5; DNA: TGTGCCAGCAGTTCCCTCGGATTGGGGCAGTTCTTC; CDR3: CASSSLGLGQFF
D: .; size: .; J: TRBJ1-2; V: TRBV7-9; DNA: TGTGCCAGCGGAAGGGACTCGGGGGGCTACACCTTC; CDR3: CASGRDSGGYTF
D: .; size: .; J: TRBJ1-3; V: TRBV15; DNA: TGTGCCACTAGCTCTGGGCTCTCTGGAAACACCATATATTTT; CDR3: CATSSGLSGNTIYF
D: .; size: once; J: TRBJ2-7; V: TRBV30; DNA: TGTGCCTGGAGTGAAGAAGGTGTGGGGTACGAGCAGTACTTC; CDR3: CAWSEEGVGYEQYF
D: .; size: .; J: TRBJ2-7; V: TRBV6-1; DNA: TGTGCCAGCAGGGAGATTATCTACGAGCAGTACTTC; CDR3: CASREIIYEQYF
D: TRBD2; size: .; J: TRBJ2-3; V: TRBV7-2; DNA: TGTGCCAGCAGCCTCACCTGGGACTGGCGGGGGGCCAGCACAGATACGCAGTATTTT; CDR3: CASSLTWDWRGASTDTQYF
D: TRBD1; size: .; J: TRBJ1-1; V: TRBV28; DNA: TGTGCCAGCAGTTCAGGACAGGGAGCTGAAGCTTTCTTT; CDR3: CASSSGQGAEAFF
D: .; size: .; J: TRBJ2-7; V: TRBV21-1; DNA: TGTGCCAGCAGCCAGTCCACCGAGCAGTACTTC; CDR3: CASSQSTEQYF
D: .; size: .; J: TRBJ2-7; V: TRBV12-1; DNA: TGTGCCGGCTCGATGCCACTAGCGGGGGGCGAGCAGTACTTC; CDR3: CAGSMPLAGGEQYF
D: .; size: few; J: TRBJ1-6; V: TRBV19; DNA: TGTGCCAGTAGTATTGGGGACCGAAATTCACCCCTCCACTTT; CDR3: CASSIGDRNSPLHF
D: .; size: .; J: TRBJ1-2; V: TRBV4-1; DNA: TGCGCCAGCAGCCAAGAGGGATCTATCTATGGCTACACCTTC; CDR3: CASSQEGSIYGYTF
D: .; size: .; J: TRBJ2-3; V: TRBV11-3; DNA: TGTGCCAGCAGCTTAGATAACAGGGTAGCAGATACGCAGTATTTT; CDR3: CASSLDNRVADTQYF
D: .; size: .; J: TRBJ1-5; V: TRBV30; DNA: TGTGCCTGGAGGAACAGGGACCGGGCGACGCCCCAGCATTTT; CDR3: CAWRNRDRATPQHF
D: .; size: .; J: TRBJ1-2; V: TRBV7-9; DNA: TGTGCCAGCAGCTTTTTTTTCTTCGGTGGCTACACCTTC; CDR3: CASSFFFFGGYTF